This is a list of T cell receptor beta chains from one sample in a study of pediatric ulcerative colitis. The repertoire was sequenced with immunoSEQ multiplex PCR; TCRdb's copy has only in-frame clones and lacks some. Found here are 10,000 to 12,000 clones, approximately 85% of them singletons; the top ten hold under 5%. The sequenced material came from gut tissue. Receptors were obtained from a girl aged 5-17 years who was a control in a study of pediatric ulcerative colitis. CDR3s include the opening cysteine and the closing phenylalanine or tryptophan. Fields, in order: V gene, CDR3 protein.

TRBV10-1,CASSERDPTYNEQFF
TRBV7-9,CASSSETNTGELFF
TRBV4-1,CASSPGQWWDFTLNEQFF
TRBV7-2,CASSFLAGGPNEQFF
TRBV5-1,CASSFRTGGLTYEQYF
TRBV30,CAWSEGQGIETQYF
TRBV6-5,CASSRTSGNENTQYF
TRBV2,CASKISGAVLTDTQYF
TRBV2,CASSEWLAGPNEQFF
TRBV9,CASSVGGRGITEAFF
TRBV11-2,CASSLNSPYTEAFF
TRBV30,CAWTGLKGQPQHF
TRBV18,CASSPAASIKETQYF
TRBV15,CATRDRVENTEAFF
TRBV5-1,CASSFGVTYNEQFF
TRBV21-1,CASPNSGRKSYNEQFF
TRBV28,CASRRSRRDYGYTF
TRBV6-1,CASRGNSRAGELFF
TRBV12-5,CASGGQGDKDGYTF
TRBV21-1,CASSKNHLGRASSYEQYF
TRBV21-1,CASSIDRVPGNTIYF
TRBV28,CASSPTPRRGLHRHF
TRBV15,CATSRGGAGTYEQYF
TRBV29-1,CSVDFGHSNTGELFF
TRBV18,CASSAGQESEQYF
TRBV29-1,CSVSGTGNAYGYTF
TRBV7-9,CASSLGQVSSGNTIYF
TRBV6-1,CASSLFVATSYEQYF
TRBV5-6,CASSEGTGGSGANVLTF
TRBV4-1,CASSQPAGQGVYGYTF
TRBV4-1,CASSPLIGGVEFGELFF
TRBV7-9,CASSSSRWGSGANVLTF
TRBV7-6,CASSLAPSNQPQHF
TRBV10-3,CAISEPEKIYEQYF
TRBV27,CASSLIHASFSYNEQFF
TRBV2,CASSSDRGNLAFF
TRBV30,CAWSVLAGPTDTQYF
TRBV7-3,CASSLTRDYNEQFF
TRBV2,CASSGRTGGTDTQYF
TRBV7-9,CASSLGLTSGRIGTQYF
TRBV4-1,CASSFSTGTGAFF
TRBV7-2,CASSLDAGVYGYTF
TRBV6-4,CASSDSAGSTDTQYF
TRBV5-6,CASSLDSLTGNEQFF
TRBV18,CASSPMRLAGEPGELFF